The text below deals with one T cell receptor beta chain. Authors' methods: Estimated nucleated cell counts came from reference gene primer amplification. Using immunoSEQ multiplex PCR, the repertoire was profiled, and TCRdb retains in-frame clones only, with some absent. V, J and clone size were drawn from that table, and D and trimming were deduced from the DNA. This sample yields 200,000 to 250,000 clones, of which about 94% are seen a single time; 0.8% to 1% belongs to the top ten. Patients of the Seattle cohort, enrolled during active infection, were followed longitudinally. This entry is derived from a study of blood T cell repertoires in COVID-19. The wider study: From the United States, Italy and Spain came samples of acute and convalescent COVID-19. PBMCs, B-cell-depleted T cells, or T cells provided the cDNA or gDNA that made up the material.

CDR1 and CDR2 from the germline V gene are SGDLS and YYNGEE. V dropped 4 bases and J dropped 2 bases, with 17 bases sitting between them. The CDR3 is made up of 16 amino acids. This sequence was found in a man aged 55-75 years with COVID-19, enrolled during active disease. The sequencing input was peripheral blood. The rearrangement links TRBV9 to TRBJ2-3; a possible D gene is TRBD1 (6 bases). CDR3 protein: CASSTSSTGHTDTQYF. For the CDR3, the DNA is TGTGCCAGCAGCACGAGCTCGACAGGTCACACAGATACGCAGTATTTT.